The present T cell receptor (beta chain) was sequenced within a study of cytomegalovirus exposure and HLA in healthy donors. The study, taken as a whole, reports: Clonal expansion was found to be greater in HLA-associated TCR beta chains than in equally common others in a later analysis. One variant, a missense change in DCLRE1C, was linked in a later analysis to TCR beta V- and J-gene trimming. Roughly uniform sequencing depth across donors was assumed, possibly incorrectly.

As concerns this clone: The antigen remains undetermined.

The trim removed 3 bases at V and 6 bases at J, leaving 10 bases unmatched. The germline gives CDR1 SGHDT, CDR2 YYEEEE. The CDR3 runs 15 residues. PCR amplification relied on 60 Vbeta primers (plus 13 Jbeta primers). The method was immunoSEQ multiplex PCR; TCRdb's version includes in-frame clones alone and lacks a portion of them. The sample holds approximately 100,000 clones; roughly 76% are singletons and the top ten take around 7.7%. The rearrangement joins TRBV5-6 to TRBJ2-7, with TRBD1 identical over 9 bases. The sequencing sample was made of PBMCs. The receptor was isolated from a woman aged 50 to 60 in good health and CMV-seropositive. The DNA for the CDR3 is TGTGCCAGCAGCTCCTTGACAGGGGGAGGTGGCGAGCAGTACTTC. This gives the protein CASSSLTGGGGEQYF.